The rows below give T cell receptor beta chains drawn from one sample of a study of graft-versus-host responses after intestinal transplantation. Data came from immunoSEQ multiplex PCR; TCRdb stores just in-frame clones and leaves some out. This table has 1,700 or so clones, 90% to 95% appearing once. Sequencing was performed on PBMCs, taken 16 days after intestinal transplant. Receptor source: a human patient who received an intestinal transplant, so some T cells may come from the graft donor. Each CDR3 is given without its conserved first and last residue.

CDR3: ASSLLQGSYEQY
J: TRBJ2-7
V: TRBV6-5

CDR3: ASSQDLSGDYNEQF
J: TRBJ2-1
V: TRBV4-1

CDR3: ATSDRPHLAGSSNEQF
J: TRBJ2-1
V: TRBV15

CDR3: ASSVGDGLQETQY
J: TRBJ2-5
V: TRBV9

CDR3: ASSLFPGANVLT
J: TRBJ2-6
V: TRBV27

CDR3: ASSYRALLYSPLH
J: TRBJ1-6
V: TRBV6-5

CDR3: ASSRLAGAYNEQF
J: TRBJ2-1
V: TRBV27

CDR3: ASTSGTVSYEQY
J: TRBJ2-7
V: TRBV28

CDR3: ASSRGGNTEAF
J: TRBJ1-1
V: TRBV18

CDR3: ASSPSLIASYEQY
J: TRBJ2-7
V: TRBV9

CDR3: ASSFYRNEKLF
J: TRBJ1-4
V: TRBV5-1

CDR3: ASSPPRTGTQETQY
J: TRBJ2-5
V: TRBV7-9

CDR3: ASSNPSQGANEKLF
J: TRBJ1-4
V: TRBV25-1

CDR3: ATGTSGDTQY
J: TRBJ2-3
V: TRBV5-6

CDR3: ASSPPLTDEQF
J: TRBJ2-1
V: TRBV7-9

CDR3: ASSQSGTYEQY
J: TRBJ2-7
V: TRBV28

CDR3: ARLGVGNQPQH
J: TRBJ1-5
V: TRBV5-3

CDR3: ASSFGLAGSTDTQY
J: TRBJ2-3
V: TRBV19

CDR3: ASRSQGGTEAF
J: TRBJ1-1
V: TRBV6-6

CDR3: ASSQGMAYEQY
J: TRBJ2-7
V: TRBV28

CDR3: ASRKGIQETQY
J: TRBJ2-5
V: TRBV6-5

CDR3: ATGHRGTGHYEQY
J: TRBJ2-7
V: TRBV28

CDR3: ASSLDRSQAKNIQY
J: TRBJ2-4
V: TRBV5-1

CDR3: ASSPTLFYEQY
J: TRBJ2-7
V: TRBV4-1

CDR3: ASSLEPTGLYEKLF
J: TRBJ1-4
V: TRBV5-5

CDR3: ASSQGAARYGYT
J: TRBJ1-2
V: TRBV14